A selection of T cell receptor beta chains follows, all from one sample in a study of blood T cell repertoires in COVID-19. The protocol was immunoSEQ multiplex PCR, while the TCRdb copy is restricted to in-frame clones and leaves out a portion. The table has fewer than 50,000 clones, approximately 79% seen once; the top ten hold about 25%. Sequencing was carried out using peripheral blood. These receptors all come from a man aged 65 to 79 with acute or convalescent COVID-19. Each CDR3 is given with its conserved first and last residue. The D gene is left open where the match is weak. For some rows the clone size is stated as once, few or many, or as a class when expanded; others skip it.

clone_size	v_call	j_call	d_call	cdr3_nt	cdr3_aa
.	TRBV19	TRBJ2-5	.	TGTGCCAGTAGTAAACGGGGAACGGGAGAGACCCAGTACTTC	CASSKRGTGETQYF
.	TRBV10-3	TRBJ2-7	.	TGTGCCATCGGATGGGAGGCCTACGAGCAGTACTTC	CAIGWEAYEQYF
few	TRBV19	TRBJ2-5	.	TGTGCCAGTAGTACCCCGGGGTACCAAGAGACCCAGTACTTC	CASSTPGYQETQYF
.	TRBV7-2	TRBJ1-4	.	TGTGCCAGCAGCCACCTAGCCCTCGGGGCGGGAAGAGAAAAACTGTTTTTT	CASSHLALGAGREKLFF
.	TRBV18	TRBJ2-1	.	TGTGCCAGCTCACCGGGACTGGACAATGAGCAGTTCTTC	CASSPGLDNEQFF
.	TRBV5-4	TRBJ1-1	.	TGTGCCAGCATCAATTACCCGGGACTCACGAACACTGAAGCTTTCTTT	CASINYPGLTNTEAFF
many	TRBV3-1/TRBV3-2	TRBJ1-1	.	TGTGCCAGCAGCCAAGAGTACGGCCGGGACACTGAAGCTTTCTTT	CASSQEYGRDTEAFF
.	TRBV4-1	TRBJ1-6	.	TGCGCCAGCAGCCAAACCCGGGACAATAATTCACCCCTCCACTTT	CASSQTRDNNSPLHF
few	TRBV5-4	TRBJ2-7	TRBD1	TGTGCCAGCTCTAGACAGGGGCAAGAGCAGTACTTC	CASSRQGQEQYF
.	TRBV28	TRBJ2-1	.	TGTGCCAGCAGTTTACAGGGATATGAGCAGTTCTTC	CASSLQGYEQFF
few	TRBV6-5	TRBJ1-2	TRBD1	TGTGCCAGCGACTCAGGGGGGACCTTGGTTGGCTACACCTTC	CASDSGGTLVGYTF
.	TRBV5-6	TRBJ1-2	.	TGTGCCAGCAGCTTGACGTTTTGGGAGGTCACCTTC	CASSLTFWEVTF
.	TRBV4-2	TRBJ2-7	TRBD1	TGTGCCAGCAGCCAAGTTTTTGTTTCCGGGACAGGGGGTGACGAGCAGTACTTC	CASSQVFVSGTGGDEQYF
.	TRBV6-5	TRBJ1-2	.	TGTGCCAGCAGTTACGAATTACAGGGATCGGTGGGTGGCTACACCTTC	CASSYELQGSVGGYTF
.	TRBV3-1/TRBV3-2	TRBJ1-1	.	TGTGCCAGCAGCCAACTGGGCCAGGGAGGCGGGAACACTGAAGCTTTCTTT	CASSQLGQGGGNTEAFF
.	TRBV5-8	TRBJ1-1	.	TGTGCCAGCAGCTTGGGGAGGGCGAACACTGAAGCTTTCTTT	CASSLGRANTEAFF
.	TRBV7-9	TRBJ2-3	.	TGTGCCAGCAGCTCACTCCCGCGCGGGTCTAGCACAGATACGCAGTATTTT	CASSSLPRGSSTDTQYF
.	TRBV30	TRBJ2-2	TRBD2	TGTGCCTGCGGACTAGCGGGGGGTTTTGGGGAGCTGTTTTTT	CACGLAGGFGELFF
few	TRBV19	TRBJ1-2	.	TGTGCCAGTAGTACCGACAGAAACTATGGCTACACCTTC	CASSTDRNYGYTF